Sequencing of this T cell receptor beta chain was carried out in a study of blood T cell repertoires in COVID-19. Study-wide context: PBMCs, B-cell-depleted T cells, or T cells were the source of the cDNA or gDNA that made up the material.

The count of this clone is one. Authors' methods: Using reference gene primer amplification, nucleated cell counts were estimated. Assay used: immunoSEQ multiplex PCR; TCRdb lists only in-frame clones, some missing. That table furnishes V, J and clone size, whereas the DNA furnished D and trimming. The sample lists 95,000 or so clones; approximately 88% were seen once. Germline assignment: CDR1 SGHVS and CDR2 FNYEAQ. V was cut by 5 bases and J by 2 bases, with 18 bases left in between. The CDR3 runs to 16 residues. The chain is built from TRBV7-6 and TRBJ1-1, with D possibly being TRBD1 (6 bases). The sequenced sample consisted of peripheral blood. This clonotype was obtained from a woman between 65 and 79 years old with acute or convalescent COVID-19. This CDR3 is CASSVGSPGENTEAFF. The CDR3 region has the DNA TGTGCCAGCAGCGTAGGAAGCCCAGGGGAAAACACTGAAGCTTTCTTT.